The next 5 T cell receptor beta chains were all read from a single sample in a study of beta chain features in type 1 diabetes listed by TCRdb under 2018. Library method: the immunoSEQ multiplex PCR assay. The entire amount of isolated RNA was reverse transcribed using the High Capacity cDNA Reverse Transcription Kit, so the sequenced TCRB transcripts were expressed ones. TCRdb retrieved this table from immuneACCESS and kept in-frame rearrangements only. Not all clones are present; in checked studies, unresolved V genes account for under half, and no reason is known for the remainder. Present in this sample are 900,000 or so clones, roughly 15% of which were seen just once. Around 0.02% of the sample is taken by the ten largest. Input material: naive CD4+ T cells from blood. Read against the paper, the sample's cell subset or site label means: true naive CD4+ T cells. The source is a woman between 18 and 29 years old in good health.

This clone was recorded a few times. The rearrangement joins TRBV18 to TRBJ2-1; no firm D call. The CDR3 loop spans 12 amino acids. The V end was cut by 2 bases, the J end by 3 bases, with 2 bases between. The V gene's germline CDR1 is KGHSH and CDR2 LQKENI. The CDR3 loop reads CASSPFYNEQFF. CDR3 nucleotides: TGTGCCAGCTCACCATTCTACAATGAGCAGTTCTTC. Full variable domain (outside the CDR3, taken from reference TRBV18 and TRBJ2-1): NAGVMQNPRHLVRRRGQEARLRCSPMKGHSHVYWYRQLPEEGLKFMVYLQKENIIDESGMPKERFSAEFPKEGPSILRIQQVVRGDSAAYFCASSPFYNEQFFGPGTRLTVL.

This clone was found a few times. J is TRBJ2-3 and V is TRBV27; possibly TRBD1 for D (5 bases). In germline, CDR1 is MNHEY, CDR2 SMNVEV (reference sequence). V lost 5 bases to trimming and J lost 2 bases, with 23 bases between them. This CDR3 region has 18 residues. The CDR3 sequence is CASSHRALKLGDTDTQYF. CDR3 DNA sequence: TGTGCCAGCAGTCACCGGGCCCTAAAATTAGGGGACACAGATACGCAGTATTTT.

This clone showed up just a few times. This chain uses TRBV7-2 with TRBJ2-3; tentative D call: TRBD2 (6 bases). This CDR3 is 15 amino acids long. Trimming pared 1 base from V and 6 bases from J, leaving 14 bases between. CDR1 and CDR2 from the germline V gene are SGHTA and FQGNSA. The CDR3 sequence: CASSLDLGLADTQYF. CDR3 in DNA: TGTGCCAGCAGCTTAGACTTGGGACTTGCGGATACGCAGTATTTT.

This clone was seen more than once but under ten times. The J gene is TRBJ2-1, the V gene TRBV29-1; D gene ambiguous. The V end was cut by 6 bases, the J end by 15 bases, with 15 bases between. CDR3 length: 10 amino acids. Germline assignment: CDR1 SQVTM and CDR2 ANQGSEA. DNA for the CDR3: TGCAGCGTCCCTGACGTCGTGCCGTTCTTC. This encodes CSVPDVVPFF.

The CDR3 coding sequence is TGTGCCAGCTCACCTGGCCGCTGGACCTCGGACTCCTACGAGCAGTACTTC. This encodes CASSPGRWTSDSYEQYF. The rearrangement uses TRBV18 and TRBJ2-7; D call uncertain. The V end lost 3 bases, the J end lost 0 bases, and 18 bases lay between the germline ends. The length of the CDR3 is 17 residues. Germline-derived CDR1 and CDR2 are KGHSH and LQKENI. Full variable domain (outside the CDR3, taken from reference TRBV18 and TRBJ2-7): NAGVMQNPRHLVRRRGQEARLRCSPMKGHSHVYWYRQLPEEGLKFMVYLQKENIIDESGMPKERFSAEFPKEGPSILRIQQVVRGDSAAYFCASSPGRWTSDSYEQYFGPGTRLTVT.